This entry lists 23 T cell receptor beta chains sequenced from one sample in a study of blood T cell repertoires in COVID-19. Libraries were prepared by immunoSEQ multiplex PCR; TCRdb keeps only in-frame clonotypes and omits some of them. The sample lists 150,000 to 200,000 clones; around 85% were seen once. Sequenced: peripheral blood. Source of these receptors: a man in his forties or fifties with active or convalescent COVID-19.

This chain joins TRBV3-1 (or the pseudogene TRBV3-2) and TRBJ2-5; 8 bases line up with TRBD2. Germline V gives CDR1 LGHDT, CDR2 YNNKEL (reference sequence). The CDR3 length is 15 residues. Trimming removed 1 base from V and 5 bases from J; junction bases left unmatched: 6. In nucleotides, the CDR3 is TGTGCCAGCAGCCAAGTAAGCGGGGGAGGGGAGACCCAGTACTTC. This translates into CASSQVSGGGETQYF.

This chain joins TRBV6-2 or TRBV6-3 and TRBJ2-2; TRBD1 agrees at 8 bases. The germline V gene encodes CDR1 MNHEY and CDR2 SVGEGT. The CDR3 has 17 amino acids. The V segment lost 4 bases and the J segment 3 bases; nucleotides outside the gene matches: 10. CDR3 residues: CASSSIWTGSDTGELFF. The DNA of the CDR3 is TGTGCCAGCAGTTCCATTTGGACAGGGAGCGACACCGGGGAGCTGTTTTTT.

The J gene is TRBJ2-7, the V gene TRBV7-3; D is ambiguous. Deletions cut 2 bases from V and 5 bases from J, with 13 bases between. This CDR3 region has 14 residues. Germline CDR1 and CDR2: SGHTA and FQGTGA. CDR3 region: CASSLGLGQDEQYF. The DNA for the CDR3 is TGTGCCAGCAGCTTAGGTTTAGGTCAGGACGAGCAGTACTTC.

V is TRBV7-9 and J is TRBJ2-7; 11 bases are a match to TRBD2. The CDR3 runs to 14 residues. Germline loops: CDR1 SEHNR, CDR2 FQNEAQ (reference sequence). V lost 7 bases to trimming and J lost 5 bases; unmatched junction nucleotides: 7. The CDR3 loop reads CASTELAGVNEQYF. The CDR3 nucleotides read TGTGCCAGCACCGAACTAGCGGGAGTCAACGAGCAGTACTTC.

The CDR3 nucleotides read TGTGCCAGCGACCGCCGGGACAGGGTTTACGAGCAGTACTTC. Amino acid sequence: CASDRRDRVYEQYF. The chain recombines TRBV5-6 with TRBJ2-7; 9 bases are a match to TRBD1. The CDR3 contains 14 residues. Germline V gene sequence: CDR1 SGHDT, CDR2 YYEEEE. V shed 7 bases, J shed 4 bases, and the junction held 9 bases outside the gene matches.

The CDR3 here is CASSERTSGSYEQYF. Written as DNA, the CDR3 is TGCGCCAGCAGTGAGAGGACTAGCGGGAGTTACGAGCAGTACTTC. The V gene is TRBV10-2, the J gene TRBJ2-7, with 13 bases fitting TRBD2. CDR3 length: 15 amino acids. In germline, CDR1 is WSHSY, CDR2 SAAADI. V lost 2 bases and J lost 4; bases outside the gene matches: 2.

The chain joins TRBV4-1 to TRBJ2-5; 10 nucleotides line up with TRBD2. Germline V gene sequence: CDR1 MGHRA, CDR2 YSYEKL. The J segment lost 9 bases and the V segment lost 1 base, leaving 11 bases of the junction unmatched. This CDR3 comprises 16 residues. The CDR3 here is CASSQGQAGGKGSQYF. In DNA, the CDR3 is TGCGCCAGCAGCCAAGGGCAAGCGGGAGGGAAGGGGTCCCAGTACTTC.

The chain couples TRBV10-1 to TRBJ2-7; TRBD2 might be the D (6 bases). Germline lookup yields CDR1 WNHNN and CDR2 SYGVQD (reference sequence). Trimming stripped 4 bases from V and 6 bases from J, with 22 bases between. The CDR3 covers 16 residues. The CDR3 loop is CASSGGLRSGGCEQYF. As DNA, the CDR3 is TGCGCCAGCAGTGGGGGACTCCGTTCCGGTGGTTGCGAGCAGTACTTC.

This clone was counted ten times or more. The V and J genes are TRBV5-4 and TRBJ2-6; 7 bases line up with TRBD1. J gave up 8 bases and V 0 bases, and 5 bases lay outside the gene matches. Germline-derived CDR1 and CDR2 are SGHNT and YYREEE (reference sequence). CDR3 length: 15 residues. CDR3: CASSLDRGRTNVLTF. In nucleotides, the CDR3 is TGTGCCAGCAGCTTGGACAGGGGAAGGACCAACGTCCTGACTTTC.

V gene TRBV11-2 combines with J gene TRBJ2-5; D remains unclear. V was clipped by 5 bases and J by 4 bases, with 8 bases between them. The germline V gene has CDR1 SGHAT and CDR2 FQNNGV. CDR3 length: 12 residues. CDR3 amino acids: CASSEVGETQYF. The CDR3 DNA follows: TGTGCCAGCAGCGAGGTCGGAGAGACCCAGTACTTC.

This rearrangement joins TRBV12-5 to TRBJ2-3; TRBD2 agrees at 7 bases. Germline trimming cut 4 bases from V and 4 bases from J; bases unmatched to any gene: 11. Germline V gene sequence: CDR1 LGHNT, CDR2 FRNRAP. The CDR3 is 16 residues long. CDR3 nucleotide sequence: TGTGCTAGTGGTTCCAGTAGGGACTACCCCTCAGATACGCAGTATTTT. Protein sequence: CASGSSRDYPSDTQYF.

The chain recombines TRBV7-9 with TRBJ2-7, with 8 nucleotides matching TRBD1. Germline V gene sequence: CDR1 SEHNR, CDR2 FQNEAQ (reference sequence). This CDR3 is 14 amino acids long. V lost 1 base to trimming and J lost 3 bases; unmatched junction nucleotides: 2. The CDR3 nucleotides are TGTGCCAGCAGCTTAGAAGGACAGGGCTACGAGCAGTACTTC. Residues: CASSLEGQGYEQYF. The full variable domain, completed using reference TRBV7-9 and TRBJ2-7, is DTGVSQNPRHKITKRGQNVTFRCDPISEHNRLYWYRQTLGQGPEFLTYFQNEAQLEKSRLLSDRFSAERPKGSFSTLEIQRTEQGDSAMYLCASSLEGQGYEQYFGPGTRLTVT.

The chain recombines TRBV10-3 with TRBJ2-7; 8 bases are shared with TRBD2. Looked up from germline, CDR1 is ENHRY and CDR2 is SYGVKD. This CDR3 contains 14 residues. The trim removed 6 bases at V and 0 bases at J, leaving 4 bases unmatched. The chain's CDR3 is CAIRPSGSSYEQYF. CDR3 DNA sequence: TGTGCCATCAGACCCAGCGGGAGCTCCTACGAGCAGTACTTC.

The chain has TRBV28 and TRBJ1-4; D perhaps matches TRBD1 (5 bases). Per the germline V gene, CDR1 is MDHEN and CDR2 is SYDVKM. V dropped 8 bases and J dropped 3 bases, with 16 bases sitting between them. The CDR3 extends over 15 amino acids. The CDR3 nucleotides are TGTGCCAGCGGGGCCCCAGGGAGGTCTAATGAAAAACTGTTTTTT. Its protein is CASGAPGRSNEKLFF.

In regard to this clone: The junction differs from germline at one of its ends, possibly a read error. V usage is TRBV5-6 and J usage is TRBJ2-7; TRBD1 agrees at 9 bases. The CDR3 extends over 15 amino acids. CDR1 and CDR2 from the germline V gene are SGHDT and YYEEEE. CDR3 protein: CASSLAGTGWGEQYF. For the CDR3, the DNA is TGTGCCAGCAGTTTGGCAGGGACAGGGTGGGGCGAGCAGTACTTC.

The J gene is TRBJ2-7, the V gene TRBV5-6; unclear D gene. The CDR3 contains 12 residues. V was shortened by 0 bases and J by 2 bases, with 3 bases between the two germline ends. Germline V gene sequence: CDR1 SGHDT, CDR2 YYEEEE. CDR3 sequence: CASSLGTYEQYF. For the CDR3, the DNA is TGTGCCAGCAGCTTGGGTACCTACGAGCAGTACTTC. The entire variable domain, with the rest obtained from reference TRBV5-6 and TRBJ2-7, is as follows: DAGVTQSPTHLIKTRGQQVTLRCSPKSGHDTVSWYQQALGQGPQFIFQYYEEEERQRGNFPDRFSGHQFPNYSSELNVNALLLGDSALYLCASSLGTYEQYFGPGTRLTVT.

The chain is built from TRBV30 and TRBJ1-5, with D perhaps matching TRBD1 (5 bases). Trimming stripped 2 bases from V and 0 bases from J, with 11 bases between. The germline V gene encodes CDR1 GTSNPN and CDR2 SVGIG (reference sequence). This CDR3 has 15 residues. CDR3 residues: CAWSKTAYSNQPQHF. CDR3 DNA: TGTGCCTGGAGTAAGACAGCTTATAGCAATCAGCCCCAGCATTTT.

This rearrangement joins TRBV12-1 to TRBJ1-4; the listed D gene, TRBD1, was not tested against the DNA. TRBV12-1 is tagged as a pseudogene. The CDR3 spans 14 residues. The CDR3, as DNA: TGTGCCAGCAGCTTTGCGCCAACCCCTCGGGACAGGGGTTTT. This sequence encodes CASSFAPTPRDRGF.

The chain links TRBV29-1 to TRBJ2-3; possible D gene TRBD2, 6 bases. V gave up 5 bases and J gave up 4 bases, with 13 bases separating them. CDR1 and CDR2 from the germline V gene are SQVTM and ANQGSEA. The CDR3 is 13 residues long. In DNA form, the CDR3 reads TGCAGCGTTATGGACTATTCCTCAGATACGCAGTATTTT. Translation gives CSVMDYSSDTQYF.

The V gene is TRBV18, the J gene TRBJ1-4; D may be TRBD1 (6 bases). Germline V gives CDR1 KGHSH, CDR2 LQKENI. V was clipped by 6 bases and J by 0 bases, with 11 bases between them. This CDR3 has 15 residues. CDR3 amino acids: CASSHRQATNEKLFF. The CDR3 DNA reads as TGTGCCAGCTCTCACAGACAGGCAACTAATGAAAAACTGTTTTTT.

The sample holds a few counts of this clone. This sequence joins TRBV15 and TRBJ1-5, with D unresolved. V shed 0 bases and J shed 1 base, with 7 bases lying between them. Germline CDR1 reads LNHNV; CDR2 reads YYDKDF (reference sequence). The length of the CDR3 is 15 residues. For the CDR3, the DNA is TGTGCCACCAGCAGAGATCTAGGAAGCAATCAGCCCCAGCATTTT. Encoded protein: CATSRDLGSNQPQHF.

This clone was recorded once. The rearrangement uses TRBV21-1 and TRBJ2-2; TRBD1 is the table's D call, not checked against the DNA. TRBV21-1 is a pseudogene segment. The CDR3 has 16 residues. The DNA for the CDR3 is TGTGCCAGCAGCGCTTCAGGGGGTTATTATACCGGGGAGCTGTTTTTT. Protein sequence: CASSASGGYYTGELFF.

V and J are TRBV24-1 and TRBJ2-5; weak D call: TRBD1 (6 bases). V was cut by 5 bases and J by 5 bases, with 11 bases left in between. The length of the CDR3 is 13 residues. Germline values: CDR1 KGHDR, CDR2 SFDVKD. This CDR3 is CATSVRGRETQYF. DNA for the CDR3: TGTGCCACCAGTGTCAGGGGTCGGGAGACCCAGTACTTC.